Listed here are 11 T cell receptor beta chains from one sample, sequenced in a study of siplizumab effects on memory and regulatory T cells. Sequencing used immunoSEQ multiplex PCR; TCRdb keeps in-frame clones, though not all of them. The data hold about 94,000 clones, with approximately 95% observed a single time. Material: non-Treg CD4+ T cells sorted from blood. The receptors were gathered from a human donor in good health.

CDR3 sequence reads: CASSERENQPQHF. The CDR3 DNA sequence: TGTGCCAGCAGTGAGAGAGAGAATCAGCCCCAGCATTTT. The rearrangement links TRBV2 to TRBJ1-5; D is uncertain. The V gene's germline CDR1 is SNHLY and CDR2 FYNNEI. Trimming stripped 3 bases from V and 4 bases from J, with 7 bases between. The CDR3 is 13 amino acids.

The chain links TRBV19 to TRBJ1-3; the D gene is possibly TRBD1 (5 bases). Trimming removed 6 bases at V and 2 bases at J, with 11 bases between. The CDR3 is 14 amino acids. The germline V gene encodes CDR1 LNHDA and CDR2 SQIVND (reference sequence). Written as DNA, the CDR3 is TGTGCCAGTAGCCTGGGACTGGCTGGAAACACCATATATTTT. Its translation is CASSLGLAGNTIYF. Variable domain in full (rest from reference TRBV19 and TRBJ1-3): DGGITQSPKYLFRKEGQNVTLSCEQNLNHDAMYWYRQDPGQGLRLIYYSQIVNDFQKGDIAEGYSVSREKKESFPLTVTSAQKNPTAFYLCASSLGLAGNTIYFGEGSWLTVV.

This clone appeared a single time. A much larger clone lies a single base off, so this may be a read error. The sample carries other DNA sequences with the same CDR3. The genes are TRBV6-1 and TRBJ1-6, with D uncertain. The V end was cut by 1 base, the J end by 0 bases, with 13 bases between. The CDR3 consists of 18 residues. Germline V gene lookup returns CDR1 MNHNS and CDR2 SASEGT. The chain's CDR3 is CASSEVRQESSYNSPLHF. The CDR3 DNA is TGTGCCAGCAGTGAAGTGAGGCAGGAGAGCTCCTATAATTCACCCCTCCACTTT.

The CDR3 loop is CASSQDRVASSGANVLTF. The DNA for the CDR3 is TGTGCCAGCAGCCAAGATAGGGTCGCAAGTTCTGGGGCCAACGTCCTGACTTTC. The V call is TRBV4-2, the J call TRBJ2-6, with no clear D. The CDR3 extends over 18 amino acids. Germline V gene sequence: CDR1 LGHNA, CDR2 YNFKEQ. The V end was cut by 0 bases, the J end by 1 base, with 13 bases between.

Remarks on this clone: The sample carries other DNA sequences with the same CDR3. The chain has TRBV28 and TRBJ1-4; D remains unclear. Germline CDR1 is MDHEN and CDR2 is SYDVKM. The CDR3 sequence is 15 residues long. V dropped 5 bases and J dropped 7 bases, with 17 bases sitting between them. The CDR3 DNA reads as TGTGCCAGCAGTCACACGGTGGACGAAAGTGAAAAACTGTTTTTT. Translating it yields CASSHTVDESEKLFF. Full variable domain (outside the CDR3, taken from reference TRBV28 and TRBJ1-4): DVKVTQSSRYLVKRTGEKVFLECVQDMDHENMFWYRQDPGLGLRLIYFSYDVKMKEKGDIPEGYSVSREKKERFSLILESASTNQTSMYLCASSHTVDESEKLFFGSGTQLSVL.

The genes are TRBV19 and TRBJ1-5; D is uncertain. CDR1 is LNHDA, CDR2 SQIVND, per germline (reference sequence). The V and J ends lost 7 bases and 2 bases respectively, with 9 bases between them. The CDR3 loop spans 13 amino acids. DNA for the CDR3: TGTGCCAGTACACAGTCGGGCAATCAGCCCCAGCATTTT. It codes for CASTQSGNQPQHF.

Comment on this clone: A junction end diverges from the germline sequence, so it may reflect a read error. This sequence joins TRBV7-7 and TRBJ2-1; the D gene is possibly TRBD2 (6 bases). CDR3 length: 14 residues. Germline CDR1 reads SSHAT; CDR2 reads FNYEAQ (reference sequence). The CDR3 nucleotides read TGTGCTAGCAGCCTTAGCGGAGTGGCCAATGAGCAGTTCTTC. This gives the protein CASSLSGVANEQFF.

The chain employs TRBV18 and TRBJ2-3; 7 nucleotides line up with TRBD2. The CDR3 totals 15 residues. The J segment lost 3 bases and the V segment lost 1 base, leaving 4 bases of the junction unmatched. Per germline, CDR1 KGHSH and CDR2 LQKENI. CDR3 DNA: TGTGCCAGCTCACCACTCGGGGGGACGACAGATACGCAGTATTTT. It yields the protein CASSPLGGTTDTQYF.

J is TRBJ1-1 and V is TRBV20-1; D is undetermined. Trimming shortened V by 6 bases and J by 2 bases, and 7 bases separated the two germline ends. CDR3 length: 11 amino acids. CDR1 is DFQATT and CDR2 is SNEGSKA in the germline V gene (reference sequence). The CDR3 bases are TGCAGTGCAGGAGATAACACTGAAGCTTTCTTT. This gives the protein CSAGDNTEAFF.

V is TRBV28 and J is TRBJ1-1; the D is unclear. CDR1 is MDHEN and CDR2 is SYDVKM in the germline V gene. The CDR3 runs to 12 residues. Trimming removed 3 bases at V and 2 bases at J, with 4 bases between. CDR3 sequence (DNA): TGTGCCAGCAGTTTCATCAACACTGAAGCTTTCTTT. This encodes CASSFINTEAFF.

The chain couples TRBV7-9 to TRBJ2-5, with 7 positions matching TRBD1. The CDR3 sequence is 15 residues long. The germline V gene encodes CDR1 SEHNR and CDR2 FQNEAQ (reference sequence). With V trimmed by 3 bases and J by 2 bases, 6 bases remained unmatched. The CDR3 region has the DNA TGTGCCAGCAGCTTCCGGGACAGACGACAAGAGACCCAGTACTTC. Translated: CASSFRDRRQETQYF.